This entry is about one TCR beta chain. V shed 6 bases and J shed 0 bases, with 6 bases lying between them. Germline-derived CDR1 and CDR2 are ENHRY and SYGVKD. CDR3 size: 14 residues. This specimen comes from a study of blood T cell repertoires in COVID-19. Method: immunoSEQ multiplex PCR; TCRdb's copy keeps in-frame clones and lacks some. Of around 250,000 clones listed, approximately 85% were seen once; the top ten hold approximately 6.6%. This TCR was sampled from a woman between 45 and 60 years old who had been exposed to COVID-19. V is TRBV10-3 and J is TRBJ1-6, with no clear D. The specimen sequenced was PBMCs or T cells enriched from blood (not recorded which). The CDR3 loop reads CAIRLSSYNSPLHF. The CDR3 coding sequence is TGTGCCATCAGACTAAGCTCCTATAATTCACCCCTCCACTTT.